Listed below are T cell receptor beta chains from one sample, sequenced in a study of beta chain features in type 1 diabetes. TCRdb keeps only in-frame clones here, not all; method: immunoSEQ multiplex PCR. The sample holds roughly 170,000 clones, approximately 13% seen once. The material sequenced was central memory CD4+ T cells from blood. The receptors come from a woman between 18 and 29 years old in good health. Both conserved end residues are part of each CDR3. A D gene is named only where the DNA matches it firmly. Rows give clone size only sometimes, using once, few, many, or a class for an expanded clone.

J: TRBJ2-5; length: 14; V: TRBV30; size: -; D: TRBD2; DNA: TGTTCCGGCGGCAAGCGGGGAAATCAAGAGACCCAGTACTTC; CDR3: CSGGKRGNQETQYF
J: TRBJ2-3; length: 14; V: TRBV11-2; size: many; D: -; DNA: TGTGCCAGCAGCTTAGACAGGGGCACAGATACGCAGTATTTT; CDR3: CASSLDRGTDTQYF
J: TRBJ2-1; length: 19; V: TRBV5-1; size: few; D: -; DNA: TGCGCCAGCAGCCCAGCGAACCCAATCCAACATAGCTCCTACAATGAGCAGTTCTTC; CDR3: CASSPANPIQHSSYNEQFF
J: TRBJ1-4; length: 13; V: TRBV6-4; size: few; D: -; DNA: TGTGCCAGCAGTTCAGGGGCGGATGAAAAACTGTTTTTT; CDR3: CASSSGADEKLFF
J: TRBJ2-1; length: 16; V: TRBV15; size: few; D: TRBD1; DNA: TGTGCCACCAGCAGGCATACAGGGGGATCCTACAATGAGCAGTTCTTC; CDR3: CATSRHTGGSYNEQFF
J: TRBJ1-2; length: 15; V: TRBV6-5; size: few; D: TRBD1; DNA: TGTGCCAGCAGTTATGGTGGGACAGGGGAGCGAGGCTACACCTTC; CDR3: CASSYGGTGERGYTF
J: TRBJ2-4; length: 15; V: TRBV5-1; size: -; D: -; DNA: TGCGCCAGCAGCGTAGCCACAGGGCTCCGGGACATTCAGTACTTC; CDR3: CASSVATGLRDIQYF
J: TRBJ2-7; length: 14; V: TRBV30; size: -; D: -; DNA: TGTGCCTGGAGTCGCGGGGGCTTCGGCTACGAGCAGTACTTC; CDR3: CAWSRGGFGYEQYF
J: TRBJ2-2; length: 13; V: TRBV18; size: few; D: -; DNA: TGTGCCAGCTCACCAGCAGTTACCGGGGAGCTGTTTTTT; CDR3: CASSPAVTGELFF
J: TRBJ2-1; length: 16; V: TRBV5-1; size: once; D: TRBD2; DNA: TGCGCCAGCAGCTCACCGGGACTAGCGGGGGACAATGAGCAGTTCTTC; CDR3: CASSSPGLAGDNEQFF
J: TRBJ2-3; length: 16; V: TRBV9; size: -; D: TRBD2; DNA: TGTGCCAGCAGCGACCGACTAGCAGCTGTCACAGATACGCAGTATTTT; CDR3: CASSDRLAAVTDTQYF
J: TRBJ1-4; length: 14; V: TRBV2; size: -; D: TRBD1; DNA: TGTGCCAGTTACAGGGGGCAGAGGAATGAAAAACTGTTTTTT; CDR3: CASYRGQRNEKLFF
J: TRBJ2-3; length: 13; V: TRBV5-1; size: -; D: TRBD2; DNA: TGCGCCAGCAGCACGACTAGCGCCGATACGCAGTATTTT; CDR3: CASSTTSADTQYF
J: TRBJ1-2; length: 13; V: TRBV7-2; size: few; D: -; DNA: TGTGCCAGCAACCCGACAGTAAACTATGGCTACACCTTC; CDR3: CASNPTVNYGYTF
J: TRBJ2-2; length: 15; V: TRBV27; size: -; D: -; DNA: TGTGCCAGCACCCCTGGGGGCGGGAGCGCCGGGGAGCTGTTTTTT; CDR3: CASTPGGGSAGELFF
J: TRBJ1-1; length: 15; V: TRBV30; size: -; D: TRBD1; DNA: TGTGCCTGGATTGACAGGGGGACTAGGGACACTGAAGCTTTCTTT; CDR3: CAWIDRGTRDTEAFF
J: TRBJ2-1; length: 15; V: TRBV30; size: few; D: TRBD2; DNA: TGTGCCTGGAGTGTTAGGACTAGCGCGCCGAATGAGCAGTTCTTC; CDR3: CAWSVRTSAPNEQFF
J: TRBJ1-5; length: 14; V: TRBV2; size: -; D: -; DNA: TGTGCCAGCAGCGAGACGACAGGCAATCAGCCCCAGCATTTT; CDR3: CASSETTGNQPQHF
J: TRBJ1-1; length: 15; V: TRBV14; size: -; D: TRBD1; DNA: TGTGCCAGCAGCATTCACAGGGGGCTCAACACTGAAGCTTTCTTT; CDR3: CASSIHRGLNTEAFF
J: TRBJ2-1; length: 16; V: TRBV5-1; size: -; D: TRBD2; DNA: TGCGCCAGCAGTTCCGGGACTAGCGGGAGGGCGGGTGAGCAGTTCTTC; CDR3: CASSSGTSGRAGEQFF
J: TRBJ2-7; length: 15; V: TRBV13; size: once; D: TRBD2; DNA: TGTGCCAGCAGCCCAGGGACTAGCGGATCCTACGAGCAGTACTTC; CDR3: CASSPGTSGSYEQYF
J: TRBJ2-3; length: 17; V: TRBV30; size: -; D: TRBD2; DNA: TGTGCCTGGAGTGAAGGGTTAGGTAGCGGGAGATTAGATACGCAGTATTTT; CDR3: CAWSEGLGSGRLDTQYF
J: TRBJ1-5; length: 15; V: TRBV30; size: -; D: TRBD1; DNA: TGTGCCTGGAGCTTTCGGACAGGGGGCAATCAGCCCCAGCATTTT; CDR3: CAWSFRTGGNQPQHF
J: TRBJ2-1; length: 15; V: TRBV29-1; size: -; D: -; DNA: TGCAGCGTGGGGGGTGGGCAGGGGGCCTACAATGAGCAGTTCTTC; CDR3: CSVGGGQGAYNEQFF
J: TRBJ1-2; length: 15; V: TRBV15; size: -; D: TRBD1; DNA: TGTGCCACCAGCAGAGACCCGGGACAGAGTTATGGCTACACCTTC; CDR3: CATSRDPGQSYGYTF
J: TRBJ2-3; length: 13; V: TRBV28; size: few; D: TRBD2; DNA: TGTGCCAGCAGTTTCCCAGTAGCGGGTACGCAGTATTTT; CDR3: CASSFPVAGTQYF
J: TRBJ2-1; length: 16; V: TRBV14; size: -; D: -; DNA: TGTGCCAGCAGCCAAGAAGAGTTTAGAGGAGGCTGGAAGCAGTTCTTC; CDR3: CASSQEEFRGGWKQFF
J: TRBJ2-3; length: 13; V: TRBV29-1; size: -; D: TRBD2; DNA: TGCAGCTCCTCCCAGGGCGGGAGGCGTACGCAGTATTTT; CDR3: CSSSQGGRRTQYF
J: TRBJ1-5; length: 15; V: TRBV19; size: -; D: TRBD1; DNA: TGTGCCAGTAGTATGGGACAGGGGCAAAATCAGCCCCAGCATTTT; CDR3: CASSMGQGQNQPQHF
J: TRBJ1-1; length: 14; V: TRBV29-1; size: -; D: -; DNA: TGCAGCGTTGATAAACGGGGGGCAGGCACTGAAGCTTTCTTT; CDR3: CSVDKRGAGTEAFF
J: TRBJ1-1; length: 15; V: TRBV15; size: -; D: TRBD1; DNA: TGTGCCACCAGCAGAGGACAGGGGGGTGCCACTGAAGCTTTCTTT; CDR3: CATSRGQGGATEAFF
J: TRBJ1-2; length: 16; V: TRBV30; size: few; D: -; DNA: TGTGCCTGGAGTTTTCAAACCCCGACAGCTAACTATGGCTACACCTTC; CDR3: CAWSFQTPTANYGYTF
J: TRBJ1-5; length: 15; V: TRBV19; size: -; D: TRBD1; DNA: TGTGCCAGTAGTATAAAGGGGGCTCAGATCCAGCCCCAGCATTTT; CDR3: CASSIKGAQIQPQHF
J: TRBJ2-1; length: 14; V: TRBV7-2; size: few; D: -; DNA: TGTGCCAGCAGCTCGCAGACAGCCTACAATGAGCAGTTCTTC; CDR3: CASSSQTAYNEQFF
J: TRBJ2-7; length: 13; V: TRBV29-1; size: -; D: TRBD1; DNA: TGCAGTGTGACAGGGGACGGCGCCTACGAGCAGTACTTC; CDR3: CSVTGDGAYEQYF
J: TRBJ1-1; length: 11; V: TRBV20-1; size: few; D: -; DNA: TGCAGTGCTCAGGGGACGGCTGAAGCTTTCTTT; CDR3: CSAQGTAEAFF
J: TRBJ2-3; length: 15; V: TRBV30; size: few; D: -; DNA: TGTGCCTGGAGTTACGGGAGAGGACGCCTAGATACGCAGTATTTT; CDR3: CAWSYGRGRLDTQYF
J: TRBJ2-3; length: 14; V: TRBV29-1; size: few; D: TRBD2; DNA: TGCAGCGTTGAGATAGCGGGAGGGAGAGATACGCAGTATTTT; CDR3: CSVEIAGGRDTQYF
J: TRBJ2-5; length: 14; V: TRBV18; size: -; D: TRBD1; DNA: TGTGCCAGCTCCCTCCGGGACAGGGGTGAGACCCAGTACTTC; CDR3: CASSLRDRGETQYF
J: TRBJ1-1; length: 14; V: TRBV7-2; size: few; D: TRBD1; DNA: TGTGCCAGCAGGGAACAGGGGGGAACCGGTGAAGCTTTCTTT; CDR3: CASREQGGTGEAFF
J: TRBJ2-5; length: 15; V: TRBV9; size: -; D: TRBD2; DNA: TGTGCCAGCAGCGTCGGCGCGGGAGTACGGGAGACCCAGTACTTC; CDR3: CASSVGAGVRETQYF
J: TRBJ2-1; length: 18; V: TRBV5-1; size: -; D: -; DNA: TGCGCCAGCAGCTCTACATTCCTACAGGGCAGGCTTCTGAATGAGCAGTTCTTC; CDR3: CASSSTFLQGRLLNEQFF
J: TRBJ2-1; length: 13; V: TRBV5-1; size: -; D: TRBD2; DNA: TGCGCCAGCAGCTTTGGGACTAACAATGAGCAGTTCTTC; CDR3: CASSFGTNNEQFF
J: TRBJ1-5; length: 16; V: TRBV15; size: -; D: TRBD1; DNA: TGTGCCACCAGCAGAGGATTAGGGACAGGACATCAGCCCCAGCATTTT; CDR3: CATSRGLGTGHQPQHF
J: TRBJ2-5; length: 14; V: TRBV11-2; size: -; D: -; DNA: TGTGCCAGCAGCTTAGCAGGGCCGGGAGAGACCCAGTACTTC; CDR3: CASSLAGPGETQYF
J: TRBJ2-7; length: 13; V: TRBV7-2; size: few; D: TRBD1; DNA: TGTGCCAGCAGCTTAGGGGACAGGGTCTTTCAGTACTTC; CDR3: CASSLGDRVFQYF
J: TRBJ2-1; length: 15; V: TRBV5-1; size: -; D: TRBD2; DNA: TGCGCCAGCAGCGGGGGAGCGGGAGGACCCAATGAGCAGTTCTTC; CDR3: CASSGGAGGPNEQFF
J: TRBJ2-5; length: 17; V: TRBV5-6; size: few; D: TRBD2; DNA: TGTGCCAGCAGCTTAACGTTCGGGCTAGCGGGAGAAGAGACCCAGTACTTC; CDR3: CASSLTFGLAGEETQYF
J: TRBJ2-2; length: 15; V: TRBV28; size: -; D: -; DNA: TGTGCCAGCAGTTTCCGGGGGGCTGGGACCGGGGAGCTGTTTTTT; CDR3: CASSFRGAGTGELFF
J: TRBJ2-5; length: 14; V: TRBV2; size: -; D: -; DNA: TGTGCCAGCATTCGAAGAACAGGGAAGGAGACCCAGTACTTC; CDR3: CASIRRTGKETQYF
J: TRBJ2-2; length: 15; V: TRBV7-2; size: few; D: -; DNA: TGTGCCAGCAGCTTTAATCAGGCGGGTACCGGGGAGCTGTTTTTT; CDR3: CASSFNQAGTGELFF
J: TRBJ2-3; length: 14; V: TRBV5-1; size: -; D: -; DNA: TGCGCCAGCAGCTTGCGCGGTAGCACAGATACGCAGTATTTT; CDR3: CASSLRGSTDTQYF
J: TRBJ1-5; length: 16; V: TRBV18; size: -; D: -; DNA: TGTGCCAGCTCTCTAGGCCCCACGAAAGTGGGTCAGCCCCAGCATTTT; CDR3: CASSLGPTKVGQPQHF
J: TRBJ2-7; length: 14; V: TRBV30; size: -; D: TRBD2; DNA: TGTGCCTGGAGTGGGGGACTAGCGGGATACGAGCAGTACTTC; CDR3: CAWSGGLAGYEQYF
J: TRBJ1-2; length: 13; V: TRBV7-8; size: -; D: -; DNA: TGTGCCAGCAGCTTCAAGCGGGGGTATGGCTACACCTTC; CDR3: CASSFKRGYGYTF
J: TRBJ2-5; length: 14; V: TRBV5-1; size: few; D: TRBD1; DNA: TGCGCCAGCAGCACTGGGACAGGACAAGAGACCCAGTACTTC; CDR3: CASSTGTGQETQYF
J: TRBJ2-1; length: 13; V: TRBV6-5; size: -; D: TRBD1; DNA: TGTGCCAGCAGACCGACAGGGATCAATGAGCAGTTCTTC; CDR3: CASRPTGINEQFF
J: TRBJ1-1; length: 14; V: TRBV29-1; size: many; D: -; DNA: TGCAGCGGCAGAGTCCAGGGGAGGAACACTGAAGCTTTCTTT; CDR3: CSGRVQGRNTEAFF